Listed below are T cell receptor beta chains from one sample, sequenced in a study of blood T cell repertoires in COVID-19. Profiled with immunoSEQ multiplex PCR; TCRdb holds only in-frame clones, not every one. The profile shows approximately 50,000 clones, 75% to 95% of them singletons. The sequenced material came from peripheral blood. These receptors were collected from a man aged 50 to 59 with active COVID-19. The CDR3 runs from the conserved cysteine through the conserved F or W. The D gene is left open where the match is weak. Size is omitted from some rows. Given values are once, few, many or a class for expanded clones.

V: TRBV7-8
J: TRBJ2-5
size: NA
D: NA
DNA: TGTGCCAGCAGCCGGACTTACCAACATGGGGAGACCCAGTACTTC
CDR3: CASSRTYQHGETQYF

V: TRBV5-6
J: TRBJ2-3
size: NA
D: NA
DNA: TGTGCCAGCAGCTGGGGTACTAGCACGGCAGATACGCAGTATTTT
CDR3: CASSWGTSTADTQYF

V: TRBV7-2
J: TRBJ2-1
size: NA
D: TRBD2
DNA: TGTGCCAGCAGCATTAGCGGGAGTACCTACAATGAGCAGTTCTTC
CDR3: CASSISGSTYNEQFF

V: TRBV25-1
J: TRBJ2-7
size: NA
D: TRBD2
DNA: TGTGCCAGCAGGGGGACTAGCGGGGGGGATTCCTACGAGCAGTACTTC
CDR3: CASRGTSGGDSYEQYF

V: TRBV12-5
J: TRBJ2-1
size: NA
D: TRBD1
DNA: TGTGCTAGTGGTTTTTTGGACAGGCACAATGAGCAGTTCTTC
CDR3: CASGFLDRHNEQFF

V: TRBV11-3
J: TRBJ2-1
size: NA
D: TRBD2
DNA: TGTGCCAGCAGTCATCCTGAAGCGGGGAGCTCCTACAATGAGCAGTTCTTC
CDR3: CASSHPEAGSSYNEQFF

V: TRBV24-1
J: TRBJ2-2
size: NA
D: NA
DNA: TGTGCCTCTCTTTCGAACACCGGGGAGCTGTTTTTT
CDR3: CASLSNTGELFF

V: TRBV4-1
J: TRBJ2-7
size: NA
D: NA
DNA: TGCGCCAGCAGCCGTAGCAGCGCGGGCTACGAGCAGTACTTC
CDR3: CASSRSSAGYEQYF

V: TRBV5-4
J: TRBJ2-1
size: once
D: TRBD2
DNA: TGTGCCAGCAGCTTGCCAGCGGGGGGGAAGAATGAGCAGTTCTTC
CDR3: CASSLPAGGKNEQFF

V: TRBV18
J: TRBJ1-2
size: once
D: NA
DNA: TGTGCCAGCTCACCCGCCAGGGCTGGAGGCTACACCTTC
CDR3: CASSPARAGGYTF

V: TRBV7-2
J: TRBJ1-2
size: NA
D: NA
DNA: TGTGCCAGCAGCTTAGCCCAGGGAAACTATGGCTACACCTTC
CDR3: CASSLAQGNYGYTF

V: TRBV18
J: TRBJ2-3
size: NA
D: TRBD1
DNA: TGTGCCAGCTCACCGACAGGGCCCGCTAGCACAGATACGCAGTATTTT
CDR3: CASSPTGPASTDTQYF

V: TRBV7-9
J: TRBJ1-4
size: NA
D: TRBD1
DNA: TGTGCCAGCAGCTCGTCCGGGACAGGGAGAGAAAAACTGTTTTTT
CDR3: CASSSSGTGREKLFF

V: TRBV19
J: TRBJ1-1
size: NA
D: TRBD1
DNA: TGTGCCAGTAGTTGGACAGGGGTCGGGACTGAAGCTTTCTTT
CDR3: CASSWTGVGTEAFF

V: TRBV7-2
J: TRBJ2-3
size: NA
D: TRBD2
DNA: TGTGCCAGCAGCTCGACTAGCGGGGGGAGTACAGATACGCAGTATTTT
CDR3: CASSSTSGGSTDTQYF

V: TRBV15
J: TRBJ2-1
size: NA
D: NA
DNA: TGTGCCACCAGCAGAGGGGCCAGCTCCTACAATGAGCAGTTCTTC
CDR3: CATSRGASSYNEQFF

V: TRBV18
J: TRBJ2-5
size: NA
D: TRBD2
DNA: TGTGCCAGCTCACCACCTTCTAGCGGGAAGCAAGAGACCCAGTACTTC
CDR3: CASSPPSSGKQETQYF

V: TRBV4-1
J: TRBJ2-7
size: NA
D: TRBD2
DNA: TGCGCCAGCAGCCAAGCGGGGGGAATCGGGTACGAGCAGTACTTC
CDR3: CASSQAGGIGYEQYF

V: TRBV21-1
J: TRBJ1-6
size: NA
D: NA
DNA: TGTGCCAGCAGCAGGGGGGACGGATATAATTCACCCCTCCACTTT
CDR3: CASSRGDGYNSPLHF

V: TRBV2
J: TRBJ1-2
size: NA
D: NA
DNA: TGTGCCAGCAGTGAAGACAGAGTAGGCTACACCTTC
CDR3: CASSEDRVGYTF

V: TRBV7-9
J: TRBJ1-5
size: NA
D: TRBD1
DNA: TGTGCCAGCAGCTTAGCGGGGGGACAGGGGTATAGCAATCAGCCCCAGCATTTT
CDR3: CASSLAGGQGYSNQPQHF

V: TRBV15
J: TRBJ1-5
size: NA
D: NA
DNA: TGTGCCACCAGCAGAGGGGGGACAATAGATCAGCCCCAGCATTTT
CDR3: CATSRGGTIDQPQHF

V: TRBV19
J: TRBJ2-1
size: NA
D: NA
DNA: TGTGCCAGTAGGACCTGGAGCTCCTACAATGAGCAGTTCTTC
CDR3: CASRTWSSYNEQFF